The 19 T cell receptor beta chains presented below share a single source sample, sequenced in a study of beta chain features in type 1 diabetes. Study results and limitations: Moderate but significant shortening of TCRB CDR3s was recorded in all four CD4+ subsets from Type 1 diabetes patients.

Expressed TCRB transcripts got sequenced, as all isolated RNA was reverse transcribed. Using immunoSEQ multiplex PCR, the repertoire was profiled, and TCRdb retains in-frame clones only, with some absent. The data contain more than 150,000 clones, 9% to 10% of them singletons. Their cognate antigens are unknown. Material: central memory CD4+ T cells from blood. The receptor set was obtained from a woman in her twenties or thirties with type 1 diabetes.

The chain links TRBV25-1 to TRBJ2-1; TRBD2 matches 7 bases. This CDR3 region has 15 residues. With V trimmed by 3 bases and J by 6 bases, 8 bases remained unmatched. Germline values: CDR1 MGHDK, CDR2 SYGVNS. The CDR3 sequence is CASSDGRTSTNEQFF. The CDR3 bases are TGTGCCAGCAGTGATGGGCGGACTAGTACCAATGAGCAGTTCTTC.

This clone showed up just a few times. The rearrangement joins TRBV6-1 to TRBJ1-2, with D perhaps TRBD1 (5 bases). CDR1 MNHNS and CDR2 SASEGT come from the germline V gene. The CDR3 runs 15 residues. V was shortened by 3 bases and J by 3 bases, with 14 bases between the two germline ends. This chain's CDR3 is CASSERGHGDYGYTF. CDR3 nucleotides: TGTGCCAGCAGTGAGCGGGGCCACGGGGACTATGGCTACACCTTC.

In this sample, this clone turned up many times. The same CDR3 arises from other DNA sequences in this sample as well. V and J are TRBV2 and TRBJ2-5, with D possibly being TRBD2 (6 bases). The V and J ends lost 4 bases and 5 bases respectively, with 8 bases between them. Germline V gives CDR1 SNHLY, CDR2 FYNNEI. The CDR3 runs 12 residues. CDR3 bases: TGTGCCAGCAGTGCGGGGGTTGAGACCCAGTACTTC. Translating gives CASSAGVETQYF. Full variable domain (outside the CDR3, taken from reference TRBV2 and TRBJ2-5): EPEVTQTPSHQVTQMGQEVILRCVPISNHLYFYWYRQILGQKVEFLVSFYNNEISEKSEIFDDQFSVERPDGSNFTLKIRSTKLEDSAMYFCASSAGVETQYFGPGTRLLVL.

This chain connects TRBV7-6 to TRBJ2-7, with TRBD2 matching 12 bases. J gave up 7 bases and V 0 bases, and 4 bases lay outside the gene matches. This CDR3 is 15 amino acids long. Germline values: CDR1 SGHVS, CDR2 FNYEAQ. CDR3 sequence reads: CASSLALAGGREQYF. In nucleotides, the CDR3 is TGTGCCAGCAGCTTAGCACTAGCGGGAGGAAGGGAGCAGTACTTC.

This clone was detected only a few times. The chain combines TRBV29-1 with TRBJ1-1; 8 bases fit TRBD1. The V gene's germline CDR1 is SQVTM and CDR2 ANQGSEA. V lost 0 bases, J lost 11 bases, and 5 bases stayed unmatched. This CDR3 is 12 amino acids long. The CDR3 coding sequence is TGCAGCGTTGAAGACGGGACAGGAGGGGCTTTCTTT. Its translation is CSVEDGTGGAFF. The full variable domain, rest sourced from reference TRBV29-1 and TRBJ1-1, is SAVISQKPSRDICQRGTSLTIQCQVDSQVTMMFWYRQQPGQSLTLIATANQGSEATYESGFVIDKFPISRPNLTFSTLTVSNMSPEDSSIYLCSVEDGTGGAFFGQGTRLTVV.

This sequence joins TRBV4-2 and TRBJ1-4; 10 bases agree with TRBD1. CDR1 and CDR2 (germline): LGHNA, YNFKEQ. The V gene end was trimmed by 5 bases and the J gene end by 8 bases; junction bases not matched to a gene: 2. CDR3 length: 13 amino acids. CDR3 residues: CASSGTGEEKLFF. The CDR3 coding sequence is TGTGCCAGCAGCGGGACAGGGGAAGAAAAACTGTTTTTT.

CDR3 loop: CASSGAPNEKLFF. The CDR3 DNA reads as TGCGCCAGCAGCGGGGCCCCGAATGAAAAACTGTTTTTT. This chain connects TRBV5-1 to TRBJ1-4, with D perhaps matching TRBD1 (5 bases). V lost 4 bases and J lost 5, with 9 bases in between. Germline CDR1 is SGHRS and CDR2 is YFSETQ. This CDR3 has 13 amino acids.

The genes are TRBV20-1 and TRBJ1-2; no clear D gene. This CDR3 has 11 amino acids. CDR1 is DFQATT, CDR2 SNEGSKA, per germline (reference sequence). Trimming stripped 5 bases from V and 7 bases from J, with 11 bases between. The CDR3 nucleotides read TGCAGTGCTGGTGGAGGTGGTGGCTACACCTTC. It translates to CSAGGGGGYTF.

The chain links TRBV11-3 to TRBJ2-1, with D perhaps matching TRBD2 (6 bases). This CDR3 has 16 residues. Germline V lookup: CDR1 SGHNT, CDR2 YENEEA. V lost 4 bases and J lost 4, with 17 bases in between. CDR3 nucleotides: TGTGCCAGCAGCTCAAACAAGCGGGTGATATACAATGAGCAGTTCTTC. Its translation is CASSSNKRVIYNEQFF.

A few counts support this clone. This chain joins TRBV6-6 and TRBJ2-1; D possibly corresponds to TRBD2 (6 bases). Germline V gene lookup returns CDR1 MNHNY and CDR2 SVGAGI (reference sequence). This CDR3 has 15 residues. V shed 6 bases and J shed 3 bases, with 15 bases lying between them. CDR3: CASSGTRGDYNEQFF. The DNA for the CDR3 is TGTGCCAGCAGCGGGACTCGAGGGGACTACAATGAGCAGTTCTTC.

The table lists this clone with a few counts. This rearrangement joins TRBV19 to TRBJ2-5, with a tentative D call TRBD2 (5 bases). V was clipped by 2 bases and J by 5 bases, with 12 bases between them. The CDR3 is 14 residues long. Germline CDR1 LNHDA, CDR2 SQIVND (reference sequence). The CDR3 DNA follows: TGTGCCAGTAGTATATCGGGGAGTTCGGAGACCCAGTACTTC. It codes for CASSISGSSETQYF.

The chain links TRBV14 to TRBJ1-5; D unclear. This CDR3 is built from 13 residues. Germline V gives CDR1 SGHDN, CDR2 FVKESK. Trimming removed 3 bases at V and 5 bases at J, with 8 bases between. The CDR3 region is CASSQGGDQPQHF. In DNA form, the CDR3 reads TGTGCCAGCAGCCAGGGAGGAGATCAGCCCCAGCATTTT.

In this sample, this clone turned up a few times. The V call is TRBV10-3, the J call TRBJ2-3, with D perhaps TRBD2 (5 bases). Germline V lookup: CDR1 ENHRY, CDR2 SYGVKD. Trimming left V 4 bases short and J 1 base short, with 12 bases between. This CDR3 comprises 15 residues. The DNA of the CDR3 is TGTGCCATCAGTGCCCAAACTAGGGGCACAGATACGCAGTATTTT. It is translated as CAISAQTRGTDTQYF.

This clone was seen only a few times. This sequence joins TRBV27 and TRBJ1-1; D is unclear. The germline CDR1 and CDR2 sequences are MNHEY and SMNVEV (reference sequence). This CDR3 has 14 residues. V was clipped by 5 bases and J by 1 base, with 11 bases between them. The CDR3 DNA is TGTGCCAGCAGTCGTTTCGGTTCGAACACTGAAGCTTTCTTT. This encodes CASSRFGSNTEAFF.

This clone was observed a handful of times. The V call is TRBV7-9, the J call TRBJ1-1; a weak D match, TRBD1 (5 bases). The CDR3 loop spans 15 amino acids. The ends were cut back, 5 bases at V and 1 base at J, with 14 bases in the middle. Germline CDR1 and CDR2: SEHNR and FQNEAQ (reference sequence). The CDR3 protein is CASSISQAKNTEAFF. The CDR3 region has the DNA TGTGCCAGCAGCATTTCACAGGCCAAGAACACTGAAGCTTTCTTT.

The V gene is TRBV7-3, the J gene TRBJ2-1; 8 bases align to TRBD1. This CDR3 is built from 13 residues. Germline V gives CDR1 SGHTA, CDR2 FQGTGA. Trimming at V came to 4 bases and at J to 6 bases, leaving 2 bases not matched to a gene. CDR3 bases: TGTGCCAGCAGCTCAACAGGGGGCAATGAGCAGTTCTTC. It codes for CASSSTGGNEQFF.

This sequence joins TRBV28 and TRBJ1-2; D is unclear. The length of the CDR3 is 11 residues. Germline V gene sequence: CDR1 MDHEN, CDR2 SYDVKM. Deletions cut 10 bases from V and 0 bases from J, with 6 bases between. The CDR3 is CATDSNYGYTF. The CDR3 region has the DNA TGTGCCACAGATTCTAACTATGGCTACACCTTC.

This clone has more than one count but fewer than ten. V gene TRBV5-1 combines with J gene TRBJ2-7; 10 nucleotides match TRBD1. The CDR3 runs 14 residues. The germline V gene encodes CDR1 SGHRS and CDR2 YFSETQ. The J segment lost 4 bases and the V segment lost 4 bases, leaving 5 bases of the junction unmatched. The CDR3 reads CASSMDRGYYEQYF. The CDR3 DNA reads TGCGCCAGCAGCATGGACAGGGGGTATTACGAGCAGTACTTC.

This clone was picked up a small number of times. The chain uses TRBV5-1 and TRBJ1-2; D perhaps matches TRBD1 (6 bases). Germline V gives CDR1 SGHRS, CDR2 YFSETQ. V lost 3 bases, J lost 4 bases, and 13 bases lay in between. The CDR3 sequence is 14 residues long. CDR3 amino acids: CASSSTGTVYGYTF. The DNA for the CDR3 is TGCGCCAGCAGCTCCACAGGGACGGTCTATGGCTACACCTTC.